The sequence of this T cell receptor beta chain was determined in a study of early T cells in non-severe SARS-CoV-2 infection. About the study: Chains were unpaired, as sequencing was done on bulk RNA from unsorted whole blood.

In the library, individual cDNA molecules carried attached unique molecular identifiers. TCRdb ran MiXCR on the 5' RACE reads and lists one entry per CDR3 protein. The table has roughly 70,000 distinct CDR3 sequences, about 13% seen once. Trimming took off 3 bases at V and 1 base at J, with 9 bases between the two ends. The CDR3 length is 14 residues. Germline V gives CDR1 ENHRY, CDR2 SYGVKD. Study observations and caveats: The study's VDJdb matching favored anti-spike CD8 responses and missed private and CD4 specificities.

About this clonotype: Its antigen remains unidentified.

The clonotype was recovered from an adult who was a healthcare worker with PCR-confirmed SARS-CoV-2 infection or an uninfected control (not recorded which). Sequencing input: whole blood. The chain is built from TRBV10-3 and TRBJ1-1; D is uncertain. This CDR3 is CAISDLRGNTEAFF. CDR3 coding DNA: TGTGCCATCAGTGACTTACGCGGGAACACTGAAGCTTTCTTT.